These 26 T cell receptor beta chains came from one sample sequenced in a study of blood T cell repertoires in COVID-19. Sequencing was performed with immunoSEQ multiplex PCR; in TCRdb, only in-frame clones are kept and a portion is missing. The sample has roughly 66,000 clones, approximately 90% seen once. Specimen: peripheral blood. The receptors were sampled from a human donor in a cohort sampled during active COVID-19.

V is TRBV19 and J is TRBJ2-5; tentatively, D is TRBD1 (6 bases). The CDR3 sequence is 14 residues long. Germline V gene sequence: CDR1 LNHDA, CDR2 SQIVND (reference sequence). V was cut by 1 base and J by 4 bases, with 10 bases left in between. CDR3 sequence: CASSIGETGETQYF. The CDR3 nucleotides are TGTGCCAGTAGTATAGGGGAGACAGGAGAGACCCAGTACTTC.

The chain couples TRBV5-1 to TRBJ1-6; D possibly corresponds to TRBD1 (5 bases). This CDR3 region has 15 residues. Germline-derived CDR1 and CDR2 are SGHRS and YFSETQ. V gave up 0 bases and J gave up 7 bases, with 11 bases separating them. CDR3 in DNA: TGCGCCAGCAGCTTGGCAGGGTACGAAAATTCACCCCTCCACTTT. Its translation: CASSLAGYENSPLHF.

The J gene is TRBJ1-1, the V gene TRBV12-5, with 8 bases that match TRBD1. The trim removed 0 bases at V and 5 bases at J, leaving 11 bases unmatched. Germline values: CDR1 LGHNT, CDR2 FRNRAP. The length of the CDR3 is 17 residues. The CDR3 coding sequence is TGTGCTAGTGGTTTGGTCCCGGGGACAGGCGTCCCAACTGAAGCTTTCTTT. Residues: CASGLVPGTGVPTEAFF.

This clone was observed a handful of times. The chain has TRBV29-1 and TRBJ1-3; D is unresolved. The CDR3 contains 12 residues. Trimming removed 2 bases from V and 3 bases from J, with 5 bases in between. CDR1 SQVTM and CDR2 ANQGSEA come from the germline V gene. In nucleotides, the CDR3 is TGCAGCGTTGAAAACGGTGGAAACACCATATATTTT. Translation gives CSVENGGNTIYF.

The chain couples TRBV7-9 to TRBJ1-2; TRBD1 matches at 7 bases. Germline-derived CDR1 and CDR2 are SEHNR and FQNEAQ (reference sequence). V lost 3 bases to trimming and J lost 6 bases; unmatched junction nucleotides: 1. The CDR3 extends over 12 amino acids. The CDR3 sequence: CASSFTGDGYTF. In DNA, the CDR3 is TGTGCCAGCAGCTTTACAGGGGATGGCTACACCTTC.

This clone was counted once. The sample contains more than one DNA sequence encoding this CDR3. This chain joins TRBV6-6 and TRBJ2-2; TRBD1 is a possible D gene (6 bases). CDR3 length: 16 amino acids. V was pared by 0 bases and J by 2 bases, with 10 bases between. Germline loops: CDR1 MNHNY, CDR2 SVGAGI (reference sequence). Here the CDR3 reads CASSYSGGGNTGELFF. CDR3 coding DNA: TGTGCCAGCAGTTACTCTGGGGGCGGCAACACCGGGGAGCTGTTTTTT.

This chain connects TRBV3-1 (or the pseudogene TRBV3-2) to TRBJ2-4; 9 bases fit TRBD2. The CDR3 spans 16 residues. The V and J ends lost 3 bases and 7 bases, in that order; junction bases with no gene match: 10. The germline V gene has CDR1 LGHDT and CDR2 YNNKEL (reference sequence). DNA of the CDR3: TGTGCCAGCAGCCAGTTAGCGGGGGTAGCGTGGAACATTCAGTACTTC. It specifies CASSQLAGVAWNIQYF.

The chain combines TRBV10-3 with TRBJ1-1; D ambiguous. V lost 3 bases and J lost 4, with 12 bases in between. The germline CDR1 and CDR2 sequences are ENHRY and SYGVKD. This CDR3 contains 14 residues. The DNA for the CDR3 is TGTGCCATCAGTGACCCGGGTTCGGTCACTGAAGCTTTCTTT. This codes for CAISDPGSVTEAFF.

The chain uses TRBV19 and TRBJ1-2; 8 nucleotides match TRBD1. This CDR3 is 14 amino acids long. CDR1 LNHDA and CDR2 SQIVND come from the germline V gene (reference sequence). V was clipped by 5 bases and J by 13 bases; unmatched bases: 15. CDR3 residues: CASSSSPGQGFSTF. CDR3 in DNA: TGTGCCAGTAGTTCAAGCCCCGGACAGGGATTCTCCACCTTC.

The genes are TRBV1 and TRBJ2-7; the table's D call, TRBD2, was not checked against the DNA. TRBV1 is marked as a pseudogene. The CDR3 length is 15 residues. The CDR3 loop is CTSRQTSGSSYEQYF. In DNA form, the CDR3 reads TGCACCAGCAGGCAGACTAGCGGGAGCTCCTACGAGCAGTACTTC.

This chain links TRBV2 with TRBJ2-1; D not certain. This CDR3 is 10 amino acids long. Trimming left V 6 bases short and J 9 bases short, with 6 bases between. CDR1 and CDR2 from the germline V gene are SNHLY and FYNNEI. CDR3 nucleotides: TGTGCCAGCAGACTCACTGAGCAGTTCTTC. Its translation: CASRLTEQFF.

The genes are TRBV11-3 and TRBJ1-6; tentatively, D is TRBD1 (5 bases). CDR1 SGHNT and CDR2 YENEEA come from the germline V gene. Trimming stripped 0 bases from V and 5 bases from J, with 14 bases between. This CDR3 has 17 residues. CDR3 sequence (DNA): TGTGCCAGCAGCTTAGACCCCGGACACTTCGATAATTCACCCCTCCACTTT. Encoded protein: CASSLDPGHFDNSPLHF.

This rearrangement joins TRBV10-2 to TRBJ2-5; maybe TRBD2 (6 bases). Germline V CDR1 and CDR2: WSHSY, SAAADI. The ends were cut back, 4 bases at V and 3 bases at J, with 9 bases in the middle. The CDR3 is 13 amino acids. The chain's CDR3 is CASSGTIKETQYF. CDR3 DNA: TGCGCCAGCAGTGGGACTATAAAAGAGACCCAGTACTTC.

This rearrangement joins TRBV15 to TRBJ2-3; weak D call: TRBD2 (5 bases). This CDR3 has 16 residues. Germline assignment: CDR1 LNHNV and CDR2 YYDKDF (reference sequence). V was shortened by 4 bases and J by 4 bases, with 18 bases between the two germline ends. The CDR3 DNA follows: TGTGCCACCAGCACCAACGGCGGGCTAGCCCCAGATACGCAGTATTTT. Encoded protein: CATSTNGGLAPDTQYF.

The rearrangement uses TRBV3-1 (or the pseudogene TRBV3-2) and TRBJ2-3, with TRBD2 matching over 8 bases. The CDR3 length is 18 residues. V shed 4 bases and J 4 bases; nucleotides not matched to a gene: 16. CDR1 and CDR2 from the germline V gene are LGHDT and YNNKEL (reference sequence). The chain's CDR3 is CASSPGGSSGSLADTQYF. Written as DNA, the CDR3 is TGTGCCAGCAGCCCTGGCGGGTCCAGCGGGAGTCTTGCAGATACGCAGTATTTT.

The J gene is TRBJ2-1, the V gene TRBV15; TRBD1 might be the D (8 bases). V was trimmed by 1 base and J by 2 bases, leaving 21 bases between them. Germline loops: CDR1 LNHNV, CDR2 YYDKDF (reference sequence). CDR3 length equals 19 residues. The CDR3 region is CATSRGVQGASGPYNEQFF. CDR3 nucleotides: TGTGCCACCAGCAGAGGGGTCCAGGGGGCTAGCGGCCCCTACAATGAGCAGTTCTTC. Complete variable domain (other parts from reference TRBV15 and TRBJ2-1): DAMVIQNPRYQVTQFGKPVTLSCSQTLNHNVMYWYQQKSSQAPKLLFHYYDKDFNNEADTPDNFQSRRPNTSFCFLDIRSPGLGDTAMYLCATSRGVQGASGPYNEQFFGPGTRLTVL.

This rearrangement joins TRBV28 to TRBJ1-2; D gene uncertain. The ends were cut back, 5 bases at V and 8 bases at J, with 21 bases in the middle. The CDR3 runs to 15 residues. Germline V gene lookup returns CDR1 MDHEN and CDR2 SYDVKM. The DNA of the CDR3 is TGTGCCAGCAGTGCCCTAAGGTCTGGGCGTCGGGGCTACACCTTC. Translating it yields CASSALRSGRRGYTF.

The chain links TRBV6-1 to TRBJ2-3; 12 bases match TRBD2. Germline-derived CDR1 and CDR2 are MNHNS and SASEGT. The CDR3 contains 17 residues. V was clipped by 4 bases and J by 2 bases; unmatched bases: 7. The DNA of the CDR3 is TGTGCCAGCAGTGCCGACCGGACTAGCGGGGACACAGATACGCAGTATTTT. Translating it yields CASSADRTSGDTDTQYF.

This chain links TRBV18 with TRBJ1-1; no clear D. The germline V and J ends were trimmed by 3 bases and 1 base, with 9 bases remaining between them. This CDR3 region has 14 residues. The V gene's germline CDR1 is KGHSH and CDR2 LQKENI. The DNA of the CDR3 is TGTGCCAGCTCACCTCGAGCTCAGAACACTGAAGCTTTCTTT. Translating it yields CASSPRAQNTEAFF.

The CDR3 bases are TGTGCCAGCAGCCAACTGAACGGGGAGACCCAGTACTTC. This encodes CASSQLNGETQYF. The J gene is TRBJ2-5, the V gene TRBV14; D not certain. The CDR3 consists of 13 residues. In germline, CDR1 is SGHDN, CDR2 FVKESK. Trimming took off 2 bases at V and 5 bases at J, with 9 bases between the two ends.

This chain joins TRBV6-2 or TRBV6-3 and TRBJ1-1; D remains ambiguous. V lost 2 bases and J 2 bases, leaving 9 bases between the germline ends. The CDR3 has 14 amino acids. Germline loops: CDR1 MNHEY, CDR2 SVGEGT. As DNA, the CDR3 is TGTGCCAGCAGTTACAACAACAGAAACACTGAAGCTTTCTTT. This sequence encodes CASSYNNRNTEAFF.

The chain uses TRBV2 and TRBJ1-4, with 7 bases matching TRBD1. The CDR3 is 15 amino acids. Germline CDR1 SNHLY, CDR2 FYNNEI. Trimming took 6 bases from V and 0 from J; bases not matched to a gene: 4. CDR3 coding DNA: TGTGCCAGCAGGAGGGACAGAACAACTAATGAAAAACTGTTTTTT. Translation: CASRRDRTTNEKLFF.

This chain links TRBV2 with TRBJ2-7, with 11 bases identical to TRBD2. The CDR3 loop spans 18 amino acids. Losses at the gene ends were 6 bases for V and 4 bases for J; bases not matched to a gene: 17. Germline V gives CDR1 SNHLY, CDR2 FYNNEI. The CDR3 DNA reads TGTGCCAGCAGGGGTAATGGACAGGTTCTAGCGGGAGGATACGAGCAGTACTTC. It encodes CASRGNGQVLAGGYEQYF.

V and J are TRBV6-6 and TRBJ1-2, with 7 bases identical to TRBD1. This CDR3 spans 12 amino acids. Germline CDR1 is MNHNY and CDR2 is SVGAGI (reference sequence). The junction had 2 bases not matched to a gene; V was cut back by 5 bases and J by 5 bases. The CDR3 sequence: CASSDRDYGYTF. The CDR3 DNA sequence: TGTGCCAGCAGTGACAGGGATTATGGCTACACCTTC.

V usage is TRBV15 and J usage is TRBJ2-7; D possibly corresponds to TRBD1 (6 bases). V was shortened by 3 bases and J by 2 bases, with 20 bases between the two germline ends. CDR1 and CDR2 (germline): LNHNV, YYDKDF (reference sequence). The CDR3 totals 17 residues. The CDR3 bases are TGTGCCACCAGCAGCTCCCTAGGGGCCAGGGGAGCCTACGAGCAGTACTTC. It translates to CATSSSLGARGAYEQYF.

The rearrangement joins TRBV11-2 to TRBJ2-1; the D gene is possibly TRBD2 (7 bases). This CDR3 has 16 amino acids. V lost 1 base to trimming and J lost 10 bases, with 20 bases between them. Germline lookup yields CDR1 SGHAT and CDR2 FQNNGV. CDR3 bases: TGTGCCAGCAGCTTAGCTGGCGGGGGCGCCGATTTCGAGCAGTTCTTC. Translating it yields CASSLAGGGADFEQFF. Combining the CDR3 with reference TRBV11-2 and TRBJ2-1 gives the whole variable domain EAGVAQSPRYKIIEKRQSVAFWCNPISGHATLYWYQQILGQGPKLLIQFQNNGVVDDSQLPKDRFSAERLKGVDSTLKIQPAKLEDSAVYLCASSLAGGGADFEQFFGPGTRLTVL.